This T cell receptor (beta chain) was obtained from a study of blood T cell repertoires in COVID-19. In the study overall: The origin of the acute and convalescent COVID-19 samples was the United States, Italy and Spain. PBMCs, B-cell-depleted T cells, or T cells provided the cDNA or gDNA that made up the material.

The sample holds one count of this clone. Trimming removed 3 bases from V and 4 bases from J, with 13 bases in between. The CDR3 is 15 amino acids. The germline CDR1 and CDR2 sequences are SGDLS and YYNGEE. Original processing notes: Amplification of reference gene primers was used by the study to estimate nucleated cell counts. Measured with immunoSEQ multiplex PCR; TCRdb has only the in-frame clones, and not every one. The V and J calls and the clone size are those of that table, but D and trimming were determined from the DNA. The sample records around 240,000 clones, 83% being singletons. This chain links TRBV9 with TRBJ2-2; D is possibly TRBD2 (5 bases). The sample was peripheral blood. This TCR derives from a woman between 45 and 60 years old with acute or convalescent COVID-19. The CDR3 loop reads CASSALGVGTGELFF. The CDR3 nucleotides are TGTGCCAGCAGCGCTCTGGGAGTTGGCACCGGGGAGCTGTTTTTT.